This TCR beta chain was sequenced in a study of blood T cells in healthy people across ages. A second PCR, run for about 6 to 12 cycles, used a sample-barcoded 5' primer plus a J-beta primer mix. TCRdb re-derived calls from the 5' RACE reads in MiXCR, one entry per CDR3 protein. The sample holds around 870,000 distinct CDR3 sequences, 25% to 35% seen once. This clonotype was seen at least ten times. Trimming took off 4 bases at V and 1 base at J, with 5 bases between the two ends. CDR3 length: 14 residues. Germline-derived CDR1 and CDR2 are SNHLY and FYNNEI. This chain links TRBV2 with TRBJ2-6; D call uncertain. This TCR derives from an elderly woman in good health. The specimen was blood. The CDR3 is CASSAASGANVLTF. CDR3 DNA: TGTGCCAGCAGTGCGGCATCTGGGGCCAACGTCCTGACTTTC.